The subject of this entry is one TCR beta chain. The record originates from a study of TIL therapy for anti-PD-1-resistant metastatic lung cancer. Time point in this sample: pre-treatment sample, taken before nivolumab and TIL therapy. Most excised metastases sampled were pleural nodules or supraclavicular lymph nodes. This was the immunoSEQ v3 assay. Produced via immunoSEQ multiplex PCR; TCRdb's table is partial and in-frame only. The repertoire consists of more than 90,000 clones, with just over 65% occurring once and the leading ten covering roughly 9.7%. The source material was tumor tissue, sampled at baseline. The source is a person aged 25 to 79 with non-small cell lung cancer.

For the CDR3, the DNA is TGTGCCAGTAGTATGACAGGGACCAAAAACATTCAGTACTTC. It yields the protein CASSMTGTKNIQYF. The rearrangement links TRBV19 to TRBJ2-4; 7 nucleotides match TRBD1. The germline gives CDR1 LNHDA, CDR2 SQIVND (reference sequence). J gave up 2 bases and V 3 bases, and 1 base lay outside the gene matches. The CDR3 runs to 14 residues.